A selection of T cell receptor beta chains follows, all from one sample in a study of T cell repertoires in cytomegalovirus infection. Using its own MiXCR run on the reads, TCRdb lists one record per CDR3 protein. The sample includes 300,000 to 400,000 distinct CDR3 sequences, around 9.5% of them seen just once. Input material: PBMCs. Receptors were obtained from a human donor in good health (CMV status not recorded). Some clones in this sample may be carry-over from other donors' samples. Both conserved end residues are trimmed from each CDR3. Fields, in order: J gene, V gene, CDR3 protein.

TRBJ2-1 | TRBV7-6 | ASSPSAGGPSNVGF
TRBJ2-7 | TRBV7-8 | ASSSGQVSSYEQY
TRBJ2-1 | TRBV19 | ASSIRAPTRTSGGEDNEQF
TRBJ2-3 | TRBV7-2 | ASSLEGPDTQY
TRBJ2-1 | TRBV15 | ATSRVSGTSYNEQF
TRBJ2-7 | TRBV5-6 | ASSRLRTSGRLVREQY
TRBJ1-5 | TRBV3-1 | ASSQAPWSGQPQH
TRBJ1-1 | TRBV2 | ASSNDVNTEAF
TRBJ2-5 | TRBV4-3 | ASSQVLASGTVGETQY
TRBJ1-1 | TRBV7-2 | ASSLTTEAF
TRBJ1-4 | TRBV15 | ATSPAEEKLF
TRBJ2-7 | TRBV7-2 | ASSYSRELEQY
TRBJ2-1 | TRBV24-1 | ATSDAGGRAGGQLSYNEQF
TRBJ1-2 | TRBV7-2 | ASSLVVLNYGYT
TRBJ2-2 | TRBV20-1 | SAKSGGSTGELF
TRBJ2-7 | TRBV12-3/TRBV12-4 | ASSLTGLLYEQY
TRBJ2-1 | TRBV7-2 | ASSDLSGSGNEQF
TRBJ2-7 | TRBV11-2 | ASSLAQGTSSYEQY
TRBJ1-5 | TRBV7-2 | ASSVWQAQPQH
TRBJ1-4 | TRBV7-2 | ASSLGQGGEKLF
TRBJ2-1 | TRBV20-1 | SASPGVLGDNEQF
TRBJ1-4 | TRBV24-1 | ATSDSRRGTNEKLF
TRBJ2-4 | TRBV27 | ASSPAQVGAKNIQY
TRBJ2-5 | TRBV7-2 | ASSLRTPRGQETQY
TRBJ2-1 | TRBV11-2 | ASSSGTSSNEQF
TRBJ2-3 | TRBV7-8 | ASSLGPGLVLSDTQY
TRBJ1-1 | TRBV18 | ASSKDRPDEAF
TRBJ2-1 | TRBV6-1 | ASSERVQGGEQF
TRBJ1-2 | TRBV10-3 | AIKGGFYGYT
TRBJ2-3 | TRBV7-8 | ASSHGLALTDTQY
TRBJ2-1 | TRBV30 | AWSVGLAVYNEQF
TRBJ1-5 | TRBV28 | ASSKGTGNQPQH
TRBJ1-1 | TRBV7-8 | ASSLYSGSDTEAF
TRBJ2-1 | TRBV6-2/TRBV6-3 | ASSYSGTGGQEQF
TRBJ2-1 | TRBV6-2/TRBV6-3 | ASSYSGGGTHNEQF
TRBJ1-5 | TRBV28 | ASSEGGWPQH
TRBJ2-7 | TRBV4-3 | ASSQELAGDYEQY
TRBJ2-7 | TRBV20-1 | SATEKIYEQY
TRBJ2-7 | TRBV7-3 | ASSLAGGPGEQY
TRBJ2-1 | TRBV6-5 | ASSSTGTGDNEQF
TRBJ1-1 | TRBV18 | ASSTGGAANTEAF
TRBJ1-3 | TRBV20-1 | SARDIWGTGGNTIY
TRBJ2-3 | TRBV6-6 | ASRDSLFTDTQY
TRBJ2-5 | TRBV30 | AWSVRGKETQY
TRBJ1-6 | TRBV11-1 | ASSSFGRGSSYNSPLH
TRBJ2-1 | TRBV12-3/TRBV12-4 | ASSFLGSNEQF
TRBJ2-5 | TRBV11-2 | ASSSPNWYQETQY
TRBJ1-2 | TRBV20-1 | SAVGQGNT
TRBJ1-5 | TRBV20-1 | SARPQGSNQPQH
TRBJ1-6 | TRBV4-3 | ASSTSVGSPLH
TRBJ1-5 | TRBV6-2/TRBV6-3 | ASMPGGAGNQPQH
TRBJ2-1 | TRBV11-2 | ASRFRDSSYNEQF
TRBJ2-7 | TRBV6-6 | ASSPRNEQY
TRBJ1-4 | TRBV7-9 | ASSPEGPLGNQF
TRBJ2-7 | TRBV30 | AWSPLASYEQY
TRBJ2-7 | TRBV7-8 | ASRPRTYSYEQY
TRBJ1-2 | TRBV6-2/TRBV6-3 | ASSYLGSSGYT
TRBJ2-7 | TRBV20-1 | SARAPIHNEQY
TRBJ2-1 | TRBV28 | ASSLLAGNEQF
TRBJ2-7 | TRBV7-8 | ASSLEQPGDEQY